The 18 T cell receptor beta chains in this list originate from one sample, sequenced in a study of blood T cell repertoires in COVID-19. Only in-frame clones appear in the TCRdb table, and some are missing; sequencing was by immunoSEQ multiplex PCR. The table has 200,000 to 300,000 clones, nearly 85% seen once. Sequenced input: peripheral blood. These receptors came from a human donor in a cohort sampled during active COVID-19.

The chain has TRBV10-3 and TRBJ1-1, with 9 bases matching TRBD1. V lost 5 bases to trimming and J lost 4 bases; unmatched junction nucleotides: 5. The CDR3 is 14 residues long. Per the germline V gene, CDR1 is ENHRY and CDR2 is SYGVKD. The CDR3 sequence: CAISPGTGTTEAFF. In DNA, the CDR3 is TGTGCCATCAGTCCCGGGACAGGGACCACTGAAGCTTTCTTT.

V is TRBV6-5 and J is TRBJ1-1; tentatively, D is TRBD1 (6 bases). Germline CDR1 reads MNHEY; CDR2 reads SVGAGI. The CDR3 is 13 residues long. V dropped 6 bases and J dropped 8 bases, with 16 bases sitting between them. The CDR3 nucleotides are TGTGCCAGCAGCCAGGGGTTGAAGGGGGAAGCTTTCTTT. This gives the protein CASSQGLKGEAFF.

This chain uses TRBV19 with TRBJ2-1, with a weak D call TRBD2 (6 bases). Germline V gene sequence: CDR1 LNHDA, CDR2 SQIVND (reference sequence). CDR3 size: 14 residues. The V gene lost 6 bases and the J gene lost 2 bases, with 11 bases spanning the gap. The CDR3 sequence: CASRSGGTYNEQFF. Written as DNA, the CDR3 is TGTGCCAGTAGGAGTGGCGGGACCTACAATGAGCAGTTCTTC.

The chain has TRBV19 and TRBJ2-2, with D unresolved. V gave up 1 base and J gave up 2 bases, with 11 bases separating them. CDR1 and CDR2 from the germline V gene are LNHDA and SQIVND (reference sequence). The CDR3 covers 16 residues. CDR3 sequence reads: CASSIVILFNTGELFF. CDR3 bases: TGTGCCAGTAGTATAGTTATACTATTTAACACCGGGGAGCTGTTTTTT.

The J gene is TRBJ2-5, the V gene TRBV29-1, with a tentative D call TRBD2 (7 bases). CDR1 SQVTM and CDR2 ANQGSEA come from the germline V gene. The V gene lost 4 bases and the J gene lost 1 base, with 16 bases spanning the gap. This CDR3 contains 15 residues. The CDR3 loop reads CSVGRGGGGQETQYF. Here the CDR3 DNA reads TGCAGCGTTGGAAGGGGGGGAGGAGGCCAAGAGACCCAGTACTTC.

V is TRBV15 and J is TRBJ2-5; 7 nucleotides agree with TRBD1. The ends lost 5 bases at V and 0 bases at J; junction bases unmatched: 9. CDR3 length equals 16 residues. The V gene's germline CDR1 is LNHNV and CDR2 YYDKDF (reference sequence). The CDR3 spells CATSVGTAQYQETQYF. As DNA, the CDR3 is TGTGCCACCAGCGTTGGGACAGCTCAGTACCAAGAGACCCAGTACTTC.

The table lists this clone with a few counts. V and J are TRBV19 and TRBJ1-2; D unclear. CDR1 and CDR2 from the germline V gene are LNHDA and SQIVND (reference sequence). Between the trimmed V and J ends, which lost 1 base and 2 bases, there was a span of 8 bases. CDR3 length equals 14 residues. For the CDR3, the DNA is TGTGCCAGTAGTATAGGATGGGAGAACTATGGCTACACCTTC. Protein: CASSIGWENYGYTF. Variable domain in full (rest from reference TRBV19 and TRBJ1-2): DGGITQSPKYLFRKEGQNVTLSCEQNLNHDAMYWYRQDPGQGLRLIYYSQIVNDFQKGDIAEGYSVSREKKESFPLTVTSAQKNPTAFYLCASSIGWENYGYTFGSGTRLTVV.

The J gene is TRBJ2-7, the V gene TRBV7-2; no reliable D call. CDR3 length equals 15 residues. In germline, CDR1 is SGHTA, CDR2 FQGNSA. V was trimmed by 3 bases and J by 2 bases, leaving 14 bases between them. Here the CDR3 reads CASSFPGSVTYEQYF. In nucleotides, the CDR3 is TGTGCCAGCAGCTTCCCCGGTAGTGTCACCTACGAGCAGTACTTC.

V and J are TRBV5-4 and TRBJ1-1; no firm D call. CDR1 SGHNT and CDR2 YYREEE come from the germline V gene (reference sequence). The CDR3 totals 15 residues. Trimming took off 4 bases at V and 6 bases at J, with 19 bases between the two ends. The CDR3 region is CASSRTPGSWPEAFF. CDR3 coding DNA: TGTGCCAGCAGCCGAACACCGGGAAGCTGGCCTGAAGCTTTCTTT.

The chain is built from TRBV19 and TRBJ2-2, with a possible D match to TRBD2 (6 bases). The CDR3 is 14 residues long. Germline V gene lookup returns CDR1 LNHDA and CDR2 SQIVND (reference sequence). Deletions cut 5 bases from V and 4 bases from J, with 11 bases between. The chain's CDR3 is CASSDQGGTGELFF. The CDR3 DNA sequence: TGTGCCAGTAGTGACCAGGGAGGCACCGGGGAGCTGTTTTTT.

The chain uses TRBV6-5 and TRBJ1-2, with a possible D match to TRBD1 (5 bases). This CDR3 has 15 amino acids. Deletions cut 7 bases from V and 4 bases from J, with 19 bases between. Germline lookup yields CDR1 MNHEY and CDR2 SVGAGI. CDR3 region: CASTTGGTGFYGYTF. In DNA, the CDR3 is TGTGCCAGCACCACGGGGGGGACCGGATTCTATGGCTACACCTTC.

The chain joins TRBV29-1 to TRBJ2-2, with D unresolved. V shed 7 bases and J shed 2 bases, with 5 bases lying between them. Germline CDR1 is SQVTM and CDR2 is ANQGSEA. There are 11 residues in the CDR3. The CDR3 bases are TGCAGCGCATATAACACCGGGGAGCTGTTTTTT. This codes for CSAYNTGELFF.

The gene calls are TRBV6-5 and TRBJ2-3; D might be TRBD2 (6 bases). CDR1 and CDR2 from the germline V gene are MNHEY and SVGAGI. The CDR3 sequence is 14 residues long. The V and J ends lost 0 bases and 4 bases respectively, with 8 bases between them. CDR3 loop: CASSYSEGSDTQYF. The CDR3 nucleotides are TGTGCCAGCAGTTACTCGGAGGGGTCAGATACGCAGTATTTT.

The chain employs TRBV18 and TRBJ1-2, with D possibly being TRBD1 (5 bases). The V and J ends lost 2 bases and 8 bases respectively, with 12 bases between them. There are 13 residues in the CDR3. Germline CDR1 KGHSH, CDR2 LQKENI. DNA of the CDR3: TGTGCCAGCTCACCAGCCGGGGCGGGAGGCTACACCTTC. It codes for CASSPAGAGGYTF.

The chain employs TRBV10-3 and TRBJ1-2; 9 nucleotides align to TRBD1. The CDR3 covers 14 residues. From germline, CDR1 is ENHRY and CDR2 SYGVKD. The ends lost 6 bases at V and 2 bases at J; junction bases unmatched: 4. This CDR3 reads CAISRTGENYGYTF. Here the CDR3 DNA reads TGTGCCATCAGCCGGACAGGGGAGAACTATGGCTACACCTTC.

The chain carries TRBV27 and TRBJ1-3; unclear D gene. Per germline, CDR1 MNHEY and CDR2 SMNVEV (reference sequence). This CDR3 has 14 amino acids. Trimming took 4 bases from V and 10 from J, leaving 17 bases between them. The CDR3 sequence is CASSSPGPGGTIYF. The DNA of the CDR3 is TGTGCCAGCAGTTCGCCGGGTCCCGGAGGTACCATATATTTT.

This clone showed up just a few times. V is TRBV19 and J is TRBJ1-5; possible D gene TRBD1, 5 bases. This CDR3 is 17 amino acids long. Trimming shortened V by 3 bases and J by 6 bases, and 21 bases separated the two germline ends. Per the germline V gene, CDR1 is LNHDA and CDR2 is SQIVND (reference sequence). This CDR3 reads CASSISWYRIPSQPQHF. CDR3 nucleotides: TGTGCCAGTAGTATTTCCTGGTACAGGATCCCAAGTCAGCCCCAGCATTTT.

The chain has TRBV5-4 and TRBJ2-7; 9 bases are a match to TRBD2. V dropped 4 bases and J dropped 5; count of bases not matched to a gene: 16. The CDR3 is 17 amino acids. Germline CDR1 SGHNT, CDR2 YYREEE (reference sequence). Here the CDR3 reads CASSTPFAGGPGDEQYF. As DNA, the CDR3 is TGTGCCAGCAGCACCCCTTTTGCGGGAGGGCCGGGGGACGAGCAGTACTTC.